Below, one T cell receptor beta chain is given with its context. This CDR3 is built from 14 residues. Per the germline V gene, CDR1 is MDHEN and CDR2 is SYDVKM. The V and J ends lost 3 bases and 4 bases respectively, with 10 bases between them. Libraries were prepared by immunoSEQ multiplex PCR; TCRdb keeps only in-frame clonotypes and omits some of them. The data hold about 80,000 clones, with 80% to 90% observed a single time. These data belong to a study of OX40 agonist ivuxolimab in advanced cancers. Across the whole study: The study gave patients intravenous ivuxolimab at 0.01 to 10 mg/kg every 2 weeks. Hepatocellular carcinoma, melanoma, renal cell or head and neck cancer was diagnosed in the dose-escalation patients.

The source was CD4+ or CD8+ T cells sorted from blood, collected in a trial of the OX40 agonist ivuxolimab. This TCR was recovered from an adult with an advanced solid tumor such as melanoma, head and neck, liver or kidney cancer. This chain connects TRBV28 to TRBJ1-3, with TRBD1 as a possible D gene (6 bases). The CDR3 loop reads CASSLSDRGNTIYF. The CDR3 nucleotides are TGTGCCAGCAGTTTGAGCGACAGGGGAAACACCATATATTTT.